This T cell receptor (beta chain) was found in a study of blood T cell repertoires in COVID-19 (dated by TCRdb to 2018 to 2020). Background on the whole study: Samples covering the acute and convalescent phases of COVID-19 were provided by collaborators in the United States, Italy and Spain. Nearly every sample came with metadata listing a de-identified subject ID, COVID-19 status, age in years and sex. Subjects who had been exposed to COVID-19, were actively infected with it, or had recovered from it provided the deeply sampled blood TCRbeta repertoires that made up the dataset. HLA class I and class II types, where available, came from metadata supplied by the sample provider rather than from assay-based typing. The samples were drawn from two sources: the first 160 participants of the ongoing ImmuneRACE study, and 1,200 or so subjects contributed by 6 global collaborators. The repertoires were released in a freely available public database meant as a resource for research on the immune response to SARS-CoV-2. The prospective study material was composed of cDNA or gDNA derived from T cells, B-cell-depleted T cells, or PBMCs. Overall study outcomes, separate from this receptor: The amount of clinical and demographic metadata varied by source and participant and was provided uncurated.

The cysteine opens and the phenylalanine closes a CDR3 of 14 amino acids. CDR3 DNA is the only sequence kept; it has 42 bases, read in frame from the first base. The germline V gene (reference sequence) gives CDR1 as SEHNR and CDR2 as FQNEAQ. The V and J ends are trimmed by 8 bases and 6 bases, leaving 18 bases between them. Comments on this clone: Which antigen it targets is not known. No clone much larger than this one lies a single base away; base qualities are absent.

Each collaborating institution followed its own protocols to collect whole blood in K2EDTA tubes. Collaborator samples were shipped for TCRbeta analysis as frozen whole blood, isolated PBMCs, or DNA extracted from either sample type. TCRbeta CDR3 regions were amplified from genomic DNA by means of the immunoSEQ Assay, a bias-controlled multiplex PCR. From the authors' description of their analysis: The number of nucleated cells in each sample was estimated by amplification of reference gene primers within the assay. Sequence reads were collapsed and filtered to measure the absolute abundance of every unique TCRbeta CDR3 rearrangement. For each sample, productive Simpson clonality was calculated by taking the square root of Simpson's diversity index across productive rearrangements. TCRdb took this table from immuneACCESS and kept in-frame rearrangements with V and J called. Such tables lack part of the clones; where checked against another copy, unresolved V genes explain under half of the gap, and the rest is unexplained. V and J calls and clone size are those listed in that table; D and trimming were worked out from the DNA. This sample is represented by fewer than 250,000 clones; about four fifths of them were singletons. 7.5% to 8% of the sample lies in the top ten.

Recombination linked TRBV7-9 to TRBJ2-3; TRBD2 is a possible D gene, resting on 5 matching bases. Sequenced: peripheral blood. The sequence was obtained from a woman aged 50 to 60 with active or convalescent COVID-19. In nucleotide form, the sequence is TGTGCCAGCTCCCTAGCTTCCATCCGGGATACGCAGTATTTT. This codes for CASSLASIRDTQYF. With all but the CDR3 taken from the reference TRBV7-9 and TRBJ2-3 genes, the full variable domain is: DTGVSQNPRHKITKRGQNVTFRCDPISEHNRLYWYRQTLGQGPEFLTYFQNEAQLEKSRLLSDRFSAERPKGSFSTLEIQRTEQGDSAMYLCASSLASIRDTQYFGPGTRLTVL.